This T cell receptor (beta chain) was obtained from a study of T cell responses to AZD1222 COVID-19 vaccine. This CDR3 has 13 amino acids. Germline CDR1 and CDR2: SSHAT and FNYEAQ (reference sequence). V dropped 5 bases and J dropped 1 base, with 8 bases sitting between them. Sequenced by immunoSEQ multiplex PCR; TCRdb stores in-frame clones only, minus some. The table has some 150,000 clones, around 94% seen once. The study, taken as a whole, reports: Donors were chiefly white British, with a greater number of females, and clonal diversity was perhaps underestimated.

For this clone: What it binds is not known.

The V call is TRBV7-7, the J call TRBJ1-1; no firm D call. The input for sequencing was peripheral blood, taken on day 0 of AZD1222 vaccination. The receptor was isolated from an adult in good health. CDR3 nucleotide sequence: TGTGCCAGCAGCCGCGACAAGAACACTGAAGCTTTCTTT. Its protein product is CASSRDKNTEAFF.